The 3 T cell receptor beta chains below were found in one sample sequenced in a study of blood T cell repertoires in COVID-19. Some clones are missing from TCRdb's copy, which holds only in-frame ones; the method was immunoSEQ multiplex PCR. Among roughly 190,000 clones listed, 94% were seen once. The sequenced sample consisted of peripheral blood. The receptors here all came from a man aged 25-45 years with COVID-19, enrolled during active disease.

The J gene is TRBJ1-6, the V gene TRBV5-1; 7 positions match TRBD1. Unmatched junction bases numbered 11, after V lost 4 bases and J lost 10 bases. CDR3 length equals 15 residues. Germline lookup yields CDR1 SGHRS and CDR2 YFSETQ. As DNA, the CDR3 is TGCGCCAGCAGCACGGACGGGACAGATTTCTCACCCCTCCACTTT. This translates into CASSTDGTDFSPLHF.

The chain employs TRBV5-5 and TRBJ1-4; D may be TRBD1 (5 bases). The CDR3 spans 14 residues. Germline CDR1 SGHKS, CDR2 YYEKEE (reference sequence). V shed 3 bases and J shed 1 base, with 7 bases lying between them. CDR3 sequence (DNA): TGTGCCAGCAGCTGGGGCAGAACTAATGAAAAACTGTTTTTT. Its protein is CASSWGRTNEKLFF.

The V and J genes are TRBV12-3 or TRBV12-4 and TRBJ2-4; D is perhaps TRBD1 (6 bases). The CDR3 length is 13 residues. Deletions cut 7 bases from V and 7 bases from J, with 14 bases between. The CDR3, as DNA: TGTGCCAGCACCTCAACAGGGATGAACATTCAGTACTTC. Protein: CASTSTGMNIQYF.